A selection of T cell receptor beta chains follows, all from one sample in a study of blood T cell repertoires in COVID-19. Repertoires were generated with immunoSEQ multiplex PCR, while TCRdb's copy carries only in-frame clones and drops some. The repertoire holds about 33,000 clones, with approximately 72% as singletons. The sequencing input was peripheral blood. These receptors were obtained from a man older than 75 with acute or convalescent COVID-19. Both conserved end residues are part of each CDR3. A D gene is named only where the DNA matches it firmly. Clone size appears in some rows only: once, few, many, or a class for an expanded clone.

J: TRBJ1-1; size: once; D: .; V: TRBV30; CDR3: CAWSVRGGAPEAFF; DNA: TGTGCCTGGAGTGTACGGGGGGGGGCCCCTGAAGCTTTCTTT
J: TRBJ1-1; size: once; D: .; V: TRBV3-1/TRBV3-2; CDR3: CASSQDSAAAFF; DNA: TGTGCCAGCAGCCAAGATTCGGCGGCGGCTTTCTTT
J: TRBJ1-5; size: .; D: TRBD1; V: TRBV6-5; CDR3: CASSSGGVSNQPQHF; DNA: TGTGCCAGCAGTTCAGGGGGAGTAAGCAATCAGCCCCAGCATTTT
J: TRBJ2-1; size: few; D: .; V: TRBV6-1; CDR3: CASSEGRTALGDEQFF; DNA: TGTGCCAGCAGTGAAGGACGGACAGCCCTGGGCGATGAGCAGTTCTTC
J: TRBJ2-3; size: medium-sized; D: .; V: TRBV5-1; CDR3: CASSLGDKQDTQYF; DNA: TGCGCCAGCAGCTTGGGTGACAAGCAAGATACGCAGTATTTT
J: TRBJ2-6; size: .; D: TRBD2; V: TRBV9; CDR3: CARAGGEGANVLTF; DNA: TGTGCCCGCGCGGGGGGCGAGGGGGCCAACGTCCTGACTTTC
J: TRBJ1-2; size: .; D: TRBD1; V: TRBV5-5; CDR3: CASSLRDRGDGYTF; DNA: TGTGCCAGCAGCCTCCGGGACAGGGGGGATGGCTACACCTTC
J: TRBJ1-1; size: .; D: .; V: TRBV24-1; CDR3: CATRNSQNTEAFF; DNA: TGTGCCACCCGTAACAGCCAGAACACTGAAGCTTTCTTT
J: TRBJ1-1; size: .; D: TRBD1; V: TRBV4-2; CDR3: CASSRNRGRGTEAFF; DNA: TGTGCCAGCAGCCGCAACAGGGGACGCGGCACTGAAGCTTTCTTT
J: TRBJ1-2; size: many; D: TRBD1; V: TRBV5-1; CDR3: CASSVQGTGYTF; DNA: TGCGCCAGCAGCGTACAGGGGACGGGCTACACCTTC
J: TRBJ2-2; size: .; D: .; V: TRBV11-3; CDR3: CASSLGRGTGELFF; DNA: TGTGCCAGCAGCTTAGGAAGGGGGACCGGGGAGCTGTTTTTT
J: TRBJ1-5; size: .; D: .; V: TRBV7-8; CDR3: CASSLGVNQPQHF; DNA: TGTGCCAGCAGCTTAGGAGTGAATCAGCCCCAGCATTTT
J: TRBJ2-3; size: .; D: TRBD2; V: TRBV5-1; CDR3: CASSRGLAGGLGTDTQYF; DNA: TGCGCCAGCAGCCGAGGACTAGCGGGGGGTTTGGGCACAGATACGCAGTATTTT
J: TRBJ2-4; size: .; D: .; V: TRBV2; CDR3: CASTPLGGRGNIQYF; DNA: TGTGCCAGCACCCCCCTGGGGGGTCGGGGAAACATTCAGTACTTC
J: TRBJ2-1; size: .; D: TRBD1; V: TRBV6-5; CDR3: CASTPGPHGTGFF; DNA: TGTGCCAGCACCCCCGGGCCACACGGGACAGGTTTCTTC
J: TRBJ1-6; size: few; D: TRBD1; V: TRBV11-2; CDR3: CASSSSDRWDSPLHF; DNA: TGTGCCAGCAGCTCCTCGGACAGGTGGGATTCACCCCTCCACTTT
J: TRBJ2-3; size: .; D: .; V: TRBV7-2; CDR3: CASSLVGGSTDTQYF; DNA: TGTGCCAGCAGCTTAGTGGGGGGAAGCACAGATACGCAGTATTTT
J: TRBJ2-5; size: .; D: .; V: TRBV5-6; CDR3: CASSPDWGQETQYF; DNA: TGTGCCAGCAGCCCGGACTGGGGTCAGGAGACCCAGTACTTC
J: TRBJ2-6; size: few; D: .; V: TRBV29-1; CDR3: CSVESSSGANVLTF; DNA: TGCAGCGTTGAAAGTAGCTCTGGGGCCAACGTCCTGACTTTC
J: TRBJ2-1; size: .; D: TRBD2; V: TRBV6-5; CDR3: CASSTSGNEQFF; DNA: TGTGCCAGCAGCACTAGCGGGAATGAGCAGTTCTTC
J: TRBJ2-7; size: once; D: .; V: TRBV2; CDR3: CASSAWTETYEQYF; DNA: TGTGCCAGCAGTGCCTGGACAGAGACCTACGAGCAGTACTTC
J: TRBJ1-3; size: .; D: .; V: TRBV7-2; CDR3: CASSFDFMGNTIYF; DNA: TGTGCCAGCAGCTTCGACTTTATGGGAAACACCATATATTTT
J: TRBJ1-3; size: .; D: TRBD1; V: TRBV7-3; CDR3: CASSLAPQGAYGNTIYF; DNA: TGTGCCAGCAGCTTGGCCCCACAGGGGGCATATGGAAACACCATATATTTT
J: TRBJ2-2; size: .; D: .; V: TRBV28; CDR3: CASSLGLRELFF; DNA: TGTGCCAGCAGTTTAGGGCTCAGGGAGCTGTTTTTT
J: TRBJ1-1; size: .; D: .; V: TRBV27; CDR3: CASSTTQMNTEAFF; DNA: TGTGCCAGCAGTACCACACAGATGAACACTGAAGCTTTCTTT
J: TRBJ2-1; size: few; D: .; V: TRBV21-1; CDR3: CASSLSRENEQFF; DNA: TGTGCCAGCAGCCTATCACGGGAGAATGAGCAGTTCTTC
J: TRBJ2-7; size: once; D: .; V: TRBV19; CDR3: CASSAGQIHYEQYF; DNA: TGTGCCAGTAGTGCGGGACAGATACATTACGAGCAGTACTTC
J: TRBJ2-2; size: .; D: .; V: TRBV9; CDR3: CASSPRGANTGELFF; DNA: TGTGCCAGCAGCCCTCGGGGGGCTAACACCGGGGAGCTGTTTTTT
J: TRBJ1-1; size: .; D: TRBD1; V: TRBV6-5; CDR3: CASRRDRINTEAFF; DNA: TGTGCCAGCCGGAGGGACAGAATCAACACTGAAGCTTTCTTT
J: TRBJ2-3; size: .; D: .; V: TRBV13; CDR3: CASSLGRSDTQYF; DNA: TGTGCCAGCAGCTTAGGGAGATCAGATACGCAGTATTTT
J: TRBJ2-7; size: .; D: TRBD1; V: TRBV2; CDR3: CASRFTGQNSYEQYF; DNA: TGTGCCAGCAGGTTCACGGGACAGAACTCCTACGAGCAGTACTTC
J: TRBJ2-1; size: .; D: .; V: TRBV12-3/TRBV12-4; CDR3: CASSLQEFGEQFF; DNA: TGTGCCAGCAGTTTACAGGAATTCGGTGAGCAGTTCTTC
J: TRBJ1-4; size: .; D: .; V: TRBV5-1; CDR3: CASSLGGVRDEKLFF; DNA: TGCGCCAGCAGCTTGGGCGGGGTCCGCGATGAAAAACTGTTTTTT
J: TRBJ2-2; size: .; D: TRBD1; V: TRBV6-5; CDR3: CASRRTGSGELFF; DNA: TGTGCCAGCAGGAGGACAGGATCCGGGGAGCTGTTTTTT
J: TRBJ1-5; size: .; D: .; V: TRBV4-3; CDR3: CASSQDWGQGSLFSNQPQHF; DNA: TGCGCCAGCAGCCAAGATTGGGGCCAGGGGAGTTTGTTTAGCAATCAGCCCCAGCATTTT
J: TRBJ1-6; size: few; D: .; V: TRBV11-2; CDR3: CAVRGRPNSPLHF; DNA: TGTGCCGTTCGAGGCCGGCCCAATTCACCCCTCCACTTT
J: TRBJ2-1; size: .; D: TRBD2; V: TRBV2; CDR3: CASLFSGGASEQFF; DNA: TGTGCCTCCCTCTTTAGCGGGGGGGCTTCGGAGCAGTTCTTC
J: TRBJ1-2; size: .; D: .; V: TRBV18; CDR3: CASSPRWGAEGYTF; DNA: TGTGCCAGCTCACCAAGGTGGGGAGCGGAGGGCTACACCTTC
J: TRBJ2-3; size: once; D: TRBD2; V: TRBV11-2; CDR3: CASSSHGGASDTQYF; DNA: TGTGCCAGCAGCTCCCACGGGGGGGCTTCAGATACGCAGTATTTT
J: TRBJ2-6; size: once; D: TRBD1; V: TRBV19; CDR3: CASRGQSSGANVLTF; DNA: TGTGCCAGTCGGGGACAGAGCTCTGGGGCCAACGTCCTGACTTTC
J: TRBJ1-5; size: .; D: .; V: TRBV3-1/TRBV3-2; CDR3: CASSQDIWAGRRKPQHF; DNA: TGTGCCAGCAGCCAAGATATATGGGCAGGGAGGAGAAAGCCCCAGCATTTT
J: TRBJ2-3; size: .; D: TRBD2; V: TRBV2; CDR3: CASSVYSGGYSTDTQYF; DNA: TGTGCCAGCAGTGTATATAGCGGGGGCTACAGCACAGATACGCAGTATTTT
J: TRBJ1-2; size: .; D: .; V: TRBV5-4; CDR3: CASSLGARSYGYTF; DNA: TGTGCCAGCAGCTTGGGGGCCAGATCCTATGGCTACACCTTC
J: TRBJ2-7; size: .; D: TRBD2; V: TRBV7-2; CDR3: CASSYGLAREQYF; DNA: TGTGCCAGCAGCTATGGACTAGCGAGAGAGCAGTACTTC
J: TRBJ2-7; size: .; D: TRBD2; V: TRBV11-3; CDR3: CASSSRGGSDEQYF; DNA: TGTGCCAGCAGCTCACGCGGGGGGTCCGACGAGCAGTACTTC
J: TRBJ1-3; size: few; D: .; V: TRBV5-1; CDR3: CASSLQSVENTIYF; DNA: TGCGCCAGCAGCTTGCAGTCCGTTGAAAACACCATATATTTT
J: TRBJ1-3; size: .; D: .; V: TRBV19; CDR3: CASSPVVGAGNTIYF; DNA: TGTGCCAGTAGCCCAGTCGTAGGGGCTGGAAACACCATATATTTT
J: TRBJ1-1; size: .; D: .; V: TRBV16; CDR3: CASSQSGRGNTEAFF; DNA: TGTGCCAGCAGCCAATCGGGCAGGGGGAACACTGAAGCTTTCTTT